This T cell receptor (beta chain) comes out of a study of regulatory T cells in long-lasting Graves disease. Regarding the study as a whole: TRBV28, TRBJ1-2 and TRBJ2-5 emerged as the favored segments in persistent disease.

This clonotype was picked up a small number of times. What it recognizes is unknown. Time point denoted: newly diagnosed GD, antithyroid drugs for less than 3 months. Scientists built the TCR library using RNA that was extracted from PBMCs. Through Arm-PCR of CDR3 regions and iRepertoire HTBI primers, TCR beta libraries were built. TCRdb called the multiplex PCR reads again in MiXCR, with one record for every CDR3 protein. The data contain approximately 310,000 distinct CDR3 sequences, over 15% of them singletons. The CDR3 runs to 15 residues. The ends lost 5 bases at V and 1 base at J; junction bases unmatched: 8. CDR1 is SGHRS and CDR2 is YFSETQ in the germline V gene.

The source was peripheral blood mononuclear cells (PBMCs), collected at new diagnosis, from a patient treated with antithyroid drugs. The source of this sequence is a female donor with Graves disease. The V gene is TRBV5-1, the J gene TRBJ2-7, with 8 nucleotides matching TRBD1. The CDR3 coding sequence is TGCGCCAGCAGAATTACAGGGGGATCTTCCTACGAGCAGTACTTC. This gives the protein CASRITGGSSYEQYF.